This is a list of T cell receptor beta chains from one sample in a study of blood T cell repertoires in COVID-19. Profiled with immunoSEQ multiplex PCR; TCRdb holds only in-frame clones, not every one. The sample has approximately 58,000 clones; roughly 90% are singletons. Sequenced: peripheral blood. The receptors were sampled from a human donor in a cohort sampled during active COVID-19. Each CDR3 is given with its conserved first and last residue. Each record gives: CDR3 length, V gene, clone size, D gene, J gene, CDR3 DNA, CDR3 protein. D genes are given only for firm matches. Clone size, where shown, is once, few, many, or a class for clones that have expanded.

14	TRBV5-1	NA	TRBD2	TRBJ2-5	TGCGCCAGCAGCTTGGTGGGGGGGCAAGAGACCCAGTACTTC	CASSLVGGQETQYF
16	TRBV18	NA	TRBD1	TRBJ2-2	TGTGCCAGCTCACCTTCAGGGGGCATCGGCACCGGGGAGCTGTTTTTT	CASSPSGGIGTGELFF
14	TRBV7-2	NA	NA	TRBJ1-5	TGTGCCAGCAGCTCCGCGGGTGATGGGCAGCCCCAGCATTTT	CASSSAGDGQPQHF
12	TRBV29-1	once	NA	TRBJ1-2	TGCAGCGTTGAAAGAGGCCTTAATGGCTACACCTTC	CSVERGLNGYTF
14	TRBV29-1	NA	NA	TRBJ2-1	TGCAGCGTTTCCCCAGACAGGAATGGGAATGAGCAGTTCTTC	CSVSPDRNGNEQFF
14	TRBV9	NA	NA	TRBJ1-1	TGTGCCAGCAGCGGCGGGTCTACCGACACTGAAGCTTTCTTT	CASSGGSTDTEAFF
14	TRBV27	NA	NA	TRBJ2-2	TGTGCCAGCAGTTTCGATTTAGACACCGGGGAGCTGTTTTTT	CASSFDLDTGELFF
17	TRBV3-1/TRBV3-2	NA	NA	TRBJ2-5	TGTGCCAGCAGCCAAGATAGGGGACTGGTTAGACAAGAGACCCAGTACTTC	CASSQDRGLVRQETQYF
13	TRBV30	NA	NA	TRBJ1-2	TGTGCCTGGAGTGTGAAAAGGGAGGGTGGCTACACCTTC	CAWSVKREGGYTF
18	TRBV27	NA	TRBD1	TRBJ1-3	TGTGCCAGCAGTCTAAGGGGTATCCAGGGGGCGGTTGGAAACACCATATATTTT	CASSLRGIQGAVGNTIYF
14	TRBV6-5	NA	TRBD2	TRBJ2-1	TGTGCCAGCAGTTACTCAATGGCGGGAGTAGAGCAGTTCTTC	CASSYSMAGVEQFF
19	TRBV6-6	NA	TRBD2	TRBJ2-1	TGTGCCAGCAGTCCGATCGGACTAGCGGGGGGTTTCTCCTACAATGAGCAGTTCTTC	CASSPIGLAGGFSYNEQFF